Listed below are T cell receptor beta chains from one sample, sequenced in a study of blood T cell repertoires in COVID-19. Measured with immunoSEQ multiplex PCR; TCRdb has only the in-frame clones, and not every one. The top ten hold around 3% of the sample, which has about 250,000 clones, 70% to 90% seen once. Input material: peripheral blood. The receptors originated from a man aged 18 to 29 with active or convalescent COVID-19. Both conserved end residues are part of each CDR3. D genes are given only for firm matches. Where a row states a size, it is once, few, many or the class of an expanded clone; other rows omit it.

DNA	CDR3	V	D	J	size
TGCAGCGTTGAACTGGACAGAAGTTATGGCTACACCTTC	CSVELDRSYGYTF	TRBV29-1	NA	TRBJ1-2	NA
TGTGCCAGCAGCTTAAGACTAGCGGGAGTAGCAGATACGCAGTATTTT	CASSLRLAGVADTQYF	TRBV7-6	TRBD2	TRBJ2-3	NA
TGTGCCACCAGCAGACCCCCCGGGACTAGCGGGAGGGCCTCAGAGACCCAGTACTTC	CATSRPPGTSGRASETQYF	TRBV15	TRBD2	TRBJ2-5	many
TGTGCCAGCAGTCCCTATCCTGGCTACAATGAGCAGTTCTTC	CASSPYPGYNEQFF	TRBV28	NA	TRBJ2-1	NA
TGTGCCATCAGTGTAGGAAAACAGCCTAATCAGCCCCAGCATTTT	CAISVGKQPNQPQHF	TRBV10-3	NA	TRBJ1-5	NA
TGTGCCAGCACTTTCAGCGTAAACACTGAAGCTTTCTTT	CASTFSVNTEAFF	TRBV7-2	NA	TRBJ1-1	NA
TGTGCCAGCAGCTCCCGAGGGACTAGCGGTTCCTACAATGAGCAGTTCTTC	CASSSRGTSGSYNEQFF	TRBV7-9	TRBD2	TRBJ2-1	NA
TGTGCCAGCAGCGCGGGGACAGTCAGGGGCACCATATATTTT	CASSAGTVRGTIYF	TRBV7-2	TRBD1	TRBJ1-3	NA
TGTGCCAGCAGTTTGGGCAGGTACTACGAGCAGTACTTC	CASSLGRYYEQYF	TRBV27	NA	TRBJ2-7	NA
TGTGCCAGCAGCGCGAGCGGGAGGGCCACAGATACGCAGTATTTT	CASSASGRATDTQYF	TRBV7-3	TRBD2	TRBJ2-3	NA
TGCGCCAGCAGCCTCTTGAGAGGCTCTGGGGCCAACGTCCTGACTTTC	CASSLLRGSGANVLTF	TRBV4-1	NA	TRBJ2-6	NA
TGTGCCAGCAGCTTCAGCGGGCCTGCAAATGAGCAGTTCTTC	CASSFSGPANEQFF	TRBV5-4	NA	TRBJ2-1	NA
TGTGCCAGCAGCTTTCAGGGGGCGTCCTACAATGAGCAGTTCTTC	CASSFQGASYNEQFF	TRBV11-1	TRBD1	TRBJ2-1	few
TGCGCCAGCAGCGGCCGACAGGGTCGTGACTATGGCTACACCTTC	CASSGRQGRDYGYTF	TRBV5-1	TRBD1	TRBJ1-2	NA
TGTGCCAGCAGTGGCGGCGGGACAGATAATCAGCCCCAGCATTTT	CASSGGGTDNQPQHF	TRBV28	TRBD1	TRBJ1-5	once
TGCAGCGTTTTCCCAGTCGTTCCCTACAATGAGCAGTTCTTC	CSVFPVVPYNEQFF	TRBV29-1	NA	TRBJ2-1	NA
TGCAGCGTCTGGGACAGCTCCAAGGGTGGCTACACCTTC	CSVWDSSKGGYTF	TRBV29-1	TRBD1	TRBJ1-2	NA
TGTGCCAGCACCCACACAGGGTTGACAACTAATGAAAAACTGTTTTTT	CASTHTGLTTNEKLFF	TRBV5-5	NA	TRBJ1-4	NA
TGTGCCACCAGTGACTCGAGGCGCGACTATGGCTACACCTTC	CATSDSRRDYGYTF	TRBV24-1	NA	TRBJ1-2	NA
TGTGCCTGGACCATAGGACAGGGGGATGGCTACACCTTC	CAWTIGQGDGYTF	TRBV30	TRBD1	TRBJ1-2	few
TGTACCAGTAGTGTCGACAGATTAGCCAAAAACATTCAGTACTTC	CTSSVDRLAKNIQYF	TRBV19	NA	TRBJ2-4	NA
TGTGCCAGCAGGTTCCCCCGGGGTTTAAACTATGGCTACACCTTC	CASRFPRGLNYGYTF	TRBV28	NA	TRBJ1-2	NA
TGCGCCAGCAGCACGGGACAATATAGTGGAACTGAAGCTTTCTTT	CASSTGQYSGTEAFF	TRBV5-1	NA	TRBJ1-1	NA
TGTGCCAGCAGCAATGCGAGGCTGAGGGGCTACACCTTC	CASSNARLRGYTF	TRBV21-1	NA	TRBJ1-2	NA
TGTGCCTGGAGTGTACGTTTGGGGGCGGATAACTATGGCTACACCTTC	CAWSVRLGADNYGYTF	TRBV30	NA	TRBJ1-2	NA
TGTGCCAGCAGCTTAGGCCCCTCCGGGGGGACCCAGTACTTC	CASSLGPSGGTQYF	TRBV11-2	NA	TRBJ2-5	once
TGTGCCAGCAGCTTAGTATCAGGGGCCGGCGGTGGTGGCTACACCTTC	CASSLVSGAGGGGYTF	TRBV7-9	NA	TRBJ1-2	NA
TGTGCCAGCAGCCTTGGACAGGGAGGTTGGGGGGCTGAAGCTTTCTTT	CASSLGQGGWGAEAFF	TRBV7-6	TRBD1	TRBJ1-1	NA
TGCGCCAGCAGCTTGTTAACTAGCGGGGGGGCCGTGTCAGATACGCAGTATTTT	CASSLLTSGGAVSDTQYF	TRBV5-1	TRBD2	TRBJ2-3	NA
TGTGCCAGCAGTTTAGCAGGGGGCGAGGGTGGCTACACCTTC	CASSLAGGEGGYTF	TRBV27	TRBD1	TRBJ1-2	NA
TGTGCCATCAGTGAGTCGGTAGCGGGAGAGACCGGGGAGCTGTTTTTT	CAISESVAGETGELFF	TRBV10-3	TRBD2	TRBJ2-2	once
TGCGCCAGCAGCTTGGGGACTAGGGCGAGCTCCTACAATGAGCAGTTCTTC	CASSLGTRASSYNEQFF	TRBV5-1	TRBD2	TRBJ2-1	NA
TGTGCCTGGCTTAAAATTGGAAACACCATATATTTT	CAWLKIGNTIYF	TRBV30	NA	TRBJ1-3	NA